This TCR beta chain was found in a study of radiotherapy plus CTLA-4 blockade in lung cancer. About the study: Disease control was achieved by 31% of patients, and objective responses by about 17%.

Study-level findings and limits: According to reports, early shifts in blood T cell clones, alongside interferon-beta, forecast response most accurately. Some TCR clones had been derived from tumors. These clones expanded in peripheral blood after radiotherapy plus ipilimumab.

CDR1 SGDLS and CDR2 YYNGEE come from the germline V gene. This CDR3 contains 16 residues. V lost 0 bases and J lost 6; bases outside the gene matches: 6. Regarding this clone: Its cognate antigen is unknown.

Chemo-refractory metastatic non-small-cell lung cancer patients received focal radiation with ipilimumab CTLA-4 blockade. Profiled with immunoSEQ multiplex PCR; TCRdb holds only in-frame clones, not every one. The sample lists 60,000 to 65,000 clones, 70% to 80% occurring once. The sequencing used peripheral blood, collected from a patient treated with radiotherapy plus ipilimumab. The gene calls are TRBV9 and TRBJ1-6, with 7 bases matching TRBD1. The receptor was derived from a human donor with non-small cell lung cancer who had a complete response to radiotherapy plus ipilimumab. CDR3 coding DNA: TGTGCCAGCAGCGTAGGCGGGACAGAGATTAATTCACCCCTCCACTTT. Translation: CASSVGGTEINSPLHF.